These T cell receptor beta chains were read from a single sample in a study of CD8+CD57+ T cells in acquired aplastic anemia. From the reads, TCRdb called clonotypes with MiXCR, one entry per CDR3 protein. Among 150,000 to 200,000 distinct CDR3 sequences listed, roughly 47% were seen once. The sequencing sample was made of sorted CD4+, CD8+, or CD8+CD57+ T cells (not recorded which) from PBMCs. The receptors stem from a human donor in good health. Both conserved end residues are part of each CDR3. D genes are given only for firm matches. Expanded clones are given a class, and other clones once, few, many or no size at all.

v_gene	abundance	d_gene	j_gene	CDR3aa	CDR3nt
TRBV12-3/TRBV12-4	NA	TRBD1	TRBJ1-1	CASSLLQGAGGTEAFF	TGTGCCAGCAGTTTGCTGCAGGGGGCCGGGGGGACTGAAGCTTTCTTT
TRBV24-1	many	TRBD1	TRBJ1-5	CATSAGTGFNQPQHF	TGTGCCACCAGTGCTGGGACAGGTTTCAATCAGCCCCAGCATTTT
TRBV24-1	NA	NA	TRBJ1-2	CATGGSLGYTF	TGTGCCACCGGAGGGTCACTGGGCTACACCTTC
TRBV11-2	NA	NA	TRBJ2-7	CASSSPSYGTPTEEQYF	TGTGCCAGCAGCTCGCCCTCCTACGGGACACCCACTGAGGAGCAGTACTTC
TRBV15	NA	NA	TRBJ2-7	CASGSAGDSYGQYF	TGTGCCAGCGGCTCGGCAGGTGACTCCTACGGGCAGTACTTC
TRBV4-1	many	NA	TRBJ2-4	CASSQDESMKNIQYF	TGCGCCAGCAGCCAAGATGAGAGTATGAAAAACATTCAGTACTTC
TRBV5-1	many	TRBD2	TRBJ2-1	CASSVAGQSHNEQFF	TGCGCCAGCAGCGTAGCGGGGCAAAGCCACAATGAGCAGTTCTTC
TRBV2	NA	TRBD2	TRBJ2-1	CASLAGEYNEQFF	TGTGCCAGCTTAGCGGGGGAGTACAATGAGCAGTTCTTC
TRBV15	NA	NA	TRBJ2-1	CATSRGNNEQFF	TGTGCCACCAGCAGAGGGAACAATGAGCAGTTCTTC
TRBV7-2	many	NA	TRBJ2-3	CASSRFEGSTDTQYF	TGTGCCAGCAGCCGGTTCGAGGGGAGCACAGATACGCAGTATTTT
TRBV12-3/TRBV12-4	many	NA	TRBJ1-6	CASSSDGTANSPLHF	TGTGCCAGCAGCTCGGACGGGACGGCAAATTCACCCCTCCACTTT
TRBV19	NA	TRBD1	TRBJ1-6	CASSRGTVDSPLHF	TGTGCCAGTAGCAGAGGGACAGTTGATTCACCCCTCCACTTT
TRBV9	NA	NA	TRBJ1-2	CATSGRSRGYTF	TGTGCCACCTCGGGCAGGTCGCGTGGCTACACCTTC
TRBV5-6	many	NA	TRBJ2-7	CASSPTPPFYEQYF	TGTGCCAGCAGTCCGACCCCCCCCTTTTACGAGCAGTACTTC
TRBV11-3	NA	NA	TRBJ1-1	CASSLGGGLSEAFF	TGTGCCAGCAGCTTAGGGGGCGGGCTTTCTGAAGCTTTCTTT
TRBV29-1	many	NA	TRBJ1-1	CSVSGMNTEAFF	TGCAGCGTGAGCGGAATGAACACTGAAGCTTTCTTT
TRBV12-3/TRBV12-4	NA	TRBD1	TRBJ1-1	CASSPRTGPNTEAFF	TGTGCCAGCAGTCCCCGGACAGGACCAAACACTGAAGCTTTCTTT
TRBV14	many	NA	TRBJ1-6	CASSQLTAGSPLHF	TGTGCCAGCAGCCAGCTGACAGCCGGGTCACCCCTCCACTTT
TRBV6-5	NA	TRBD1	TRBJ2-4	CASSTGTGAKNIQYF	TGTGCCAGCAGCACAGGGACAGGGGCCAAAAACATTCAGTACTTC
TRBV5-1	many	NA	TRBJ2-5	CASSLASQTQYF	TGCGCCAGCAGCTTGGCGTCTCAGACCCAGTACTTC
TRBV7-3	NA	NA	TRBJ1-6	CASSLSGQRNSPLHF	TGTGCCAGCAGCCTATCTGGACAGAGGAATTCACCCCTCCACTTT
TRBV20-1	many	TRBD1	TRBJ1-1	CSAGRQGGTEAFF	TGCAGTGCCGGTAGACAGGGAGGGACTGAAGCTTTCTTT
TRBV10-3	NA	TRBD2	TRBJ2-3	CAISVGSGTGADTQYF	TGTGCCATCAGTGTAGGTAGCGGGACGGGGGCAGATACGCAGTATTTT